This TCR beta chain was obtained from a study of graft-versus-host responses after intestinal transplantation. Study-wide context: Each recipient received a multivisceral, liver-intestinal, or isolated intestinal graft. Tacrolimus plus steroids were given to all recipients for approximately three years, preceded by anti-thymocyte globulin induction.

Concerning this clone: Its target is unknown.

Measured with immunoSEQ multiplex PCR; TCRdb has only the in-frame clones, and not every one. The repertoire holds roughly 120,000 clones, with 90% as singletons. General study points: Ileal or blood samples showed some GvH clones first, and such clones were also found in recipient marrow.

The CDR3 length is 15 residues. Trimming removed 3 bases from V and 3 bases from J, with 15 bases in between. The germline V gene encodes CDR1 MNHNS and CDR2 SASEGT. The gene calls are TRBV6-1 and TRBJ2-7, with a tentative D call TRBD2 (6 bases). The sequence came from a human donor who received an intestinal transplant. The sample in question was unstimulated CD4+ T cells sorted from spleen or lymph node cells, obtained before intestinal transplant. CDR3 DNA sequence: TGTGCCAGCAGTGACCGCGGAGGGAGAAGCTACGAGCAGTACTTC. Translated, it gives CASSDRGGRSYEQYF.